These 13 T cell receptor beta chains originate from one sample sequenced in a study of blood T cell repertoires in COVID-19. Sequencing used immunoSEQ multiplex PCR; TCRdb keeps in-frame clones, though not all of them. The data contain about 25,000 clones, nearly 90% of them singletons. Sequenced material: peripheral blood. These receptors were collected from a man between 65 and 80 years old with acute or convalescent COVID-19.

DNA for the CDR3: TGTGCCAGCAGCCTCAAAGACGGCAGGGAGGATGGCTACACCTTC. Protein: CASSLKDGREDGYTF. The V gene is TRBV21-1, the J gene TRBJ1-2. TRBV21-1 is classified as a pseudogene. The CDR3 extends over 15 amino acids.

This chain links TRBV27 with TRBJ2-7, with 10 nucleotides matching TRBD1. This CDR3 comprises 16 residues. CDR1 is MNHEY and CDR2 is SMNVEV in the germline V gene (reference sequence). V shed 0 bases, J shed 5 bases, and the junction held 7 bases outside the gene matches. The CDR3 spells CASSLSSGTGDHEQYF. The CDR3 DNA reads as TGTGCCAGCAGTTTATCTTCGGGGACAGGGGACCACGAGCAGTACTTC.

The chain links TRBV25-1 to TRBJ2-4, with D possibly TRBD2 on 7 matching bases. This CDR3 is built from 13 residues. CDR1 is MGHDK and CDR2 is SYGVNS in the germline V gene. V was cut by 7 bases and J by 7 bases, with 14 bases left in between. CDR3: CASTGGGRNIQYF. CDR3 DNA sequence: TGTGCCAGCACTGGGGGGGGCAGGAACATTCAGTACTTC. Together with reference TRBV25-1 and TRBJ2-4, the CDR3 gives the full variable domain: EADIYQTPRYLVIGTGKKITLECSQTMGHDKMYWYQQDPGMELHLIHYSYGVNSTEKGDLSSESTVSRIRTEHFPLTLESARPSHTSQYLCASTGGGRNIQYFGAGTRLSVL.

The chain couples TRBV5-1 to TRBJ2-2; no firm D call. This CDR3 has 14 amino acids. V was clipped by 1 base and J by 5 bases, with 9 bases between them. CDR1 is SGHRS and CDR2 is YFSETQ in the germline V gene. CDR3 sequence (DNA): TGCGCCAGCAGCTTGATTACAGATACCGGGGAGCTGTTTTTT. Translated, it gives CASSLITDTGELFF.

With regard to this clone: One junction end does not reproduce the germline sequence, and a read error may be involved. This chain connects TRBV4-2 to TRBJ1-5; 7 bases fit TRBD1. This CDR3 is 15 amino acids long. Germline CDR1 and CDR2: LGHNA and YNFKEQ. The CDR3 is CASSPDRVSYQPQHF. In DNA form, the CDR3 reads TGTGCCAGCAGCCCAGACAGGGTTAGCTATCAGCCCCAGCATTTT.

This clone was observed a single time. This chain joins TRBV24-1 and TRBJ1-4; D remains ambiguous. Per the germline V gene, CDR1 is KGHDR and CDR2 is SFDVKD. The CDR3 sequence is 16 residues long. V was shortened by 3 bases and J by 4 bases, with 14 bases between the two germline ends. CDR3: CATSDEQTGSNEKLFF. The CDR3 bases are TGTGCCACCAGTGATGAACAAACCGGGAGTAATGAAAAACTGTTTTTT.

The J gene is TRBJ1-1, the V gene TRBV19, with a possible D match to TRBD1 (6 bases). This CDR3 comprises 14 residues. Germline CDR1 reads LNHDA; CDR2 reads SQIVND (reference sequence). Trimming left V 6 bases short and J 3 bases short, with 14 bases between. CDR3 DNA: TGTGCCAGTAGGTGGGGGGGGCTGGACACTGAAGCTTTCTTT. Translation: CASRWGGLDTEAFF.

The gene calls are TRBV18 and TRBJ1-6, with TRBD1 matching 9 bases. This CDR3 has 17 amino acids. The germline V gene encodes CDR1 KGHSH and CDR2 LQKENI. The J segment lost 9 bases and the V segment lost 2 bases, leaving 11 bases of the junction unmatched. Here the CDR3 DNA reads TGTGCCAGCTCACCAGTGGGTGCCGGGACAGGGCGTTCACCCCTCCACTTT. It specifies CASSPVGAGTGRSPLHF.

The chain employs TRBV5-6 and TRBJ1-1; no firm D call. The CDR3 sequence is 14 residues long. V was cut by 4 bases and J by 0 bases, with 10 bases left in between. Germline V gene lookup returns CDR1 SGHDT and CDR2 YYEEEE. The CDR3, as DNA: TGTGCCAGCAGCCATGGGAGGGTGAACACTGAAGCTTTCTTT. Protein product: CASSHGRVNTEAFF.

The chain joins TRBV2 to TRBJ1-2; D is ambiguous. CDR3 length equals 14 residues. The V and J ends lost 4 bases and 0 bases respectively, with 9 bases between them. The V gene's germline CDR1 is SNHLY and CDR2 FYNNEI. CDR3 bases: TGTGCCAGCAGTGTCCTCCGGGCTAACTATGGCTACACCTTC. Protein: CASSVLRANYGYTF.

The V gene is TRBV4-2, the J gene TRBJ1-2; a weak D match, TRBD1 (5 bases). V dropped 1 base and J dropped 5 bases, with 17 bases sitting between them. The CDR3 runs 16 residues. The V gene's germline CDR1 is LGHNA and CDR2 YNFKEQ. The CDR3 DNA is TGTGCCAGCAGCCAAGCACTCGGGGGGATTGGGTATGGCTACACCTTC. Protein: CASSQALGGIGYGYTF.

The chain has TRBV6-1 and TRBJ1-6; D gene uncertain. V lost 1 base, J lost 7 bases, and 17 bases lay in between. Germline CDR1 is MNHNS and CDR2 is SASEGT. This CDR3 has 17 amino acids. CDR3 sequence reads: CASSEGRGLDTNSPLHF. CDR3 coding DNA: TGTGCCAGCAGTGAAGGAAGAGGGCTGGATACAAATTCACCCCTCCACTTT.

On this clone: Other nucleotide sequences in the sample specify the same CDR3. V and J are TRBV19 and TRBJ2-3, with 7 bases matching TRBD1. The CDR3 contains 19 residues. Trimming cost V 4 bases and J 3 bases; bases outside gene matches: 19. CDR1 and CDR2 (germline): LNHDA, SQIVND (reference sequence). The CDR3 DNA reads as TGTGCCAGTAGTACACAGGGGTTTGTTAATATGGGAAGTACAGATACGCAGTATTTT. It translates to CASSTQGFVNMGSTDTQYF.